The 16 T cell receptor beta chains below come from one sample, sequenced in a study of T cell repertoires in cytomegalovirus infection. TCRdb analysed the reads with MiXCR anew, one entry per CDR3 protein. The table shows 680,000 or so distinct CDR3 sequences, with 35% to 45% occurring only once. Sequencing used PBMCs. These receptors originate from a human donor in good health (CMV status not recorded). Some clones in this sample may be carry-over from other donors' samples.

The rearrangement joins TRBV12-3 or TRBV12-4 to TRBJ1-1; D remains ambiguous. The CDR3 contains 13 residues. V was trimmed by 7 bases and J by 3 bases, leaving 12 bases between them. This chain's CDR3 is CASIYVTYTEAFF. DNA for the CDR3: TGTGCCAGCATCTACGTGACGTACACTGAAGCTTTCTTT.

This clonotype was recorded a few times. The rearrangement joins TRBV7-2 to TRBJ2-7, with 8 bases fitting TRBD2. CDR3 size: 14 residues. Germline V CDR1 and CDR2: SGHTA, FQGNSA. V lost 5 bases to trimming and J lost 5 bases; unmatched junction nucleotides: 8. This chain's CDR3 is CASSRSGGIHEQYF. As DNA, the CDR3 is TGTGCCAGCAGCCGGAGCGGGGGCATCCACGAGCAGTACTTC.

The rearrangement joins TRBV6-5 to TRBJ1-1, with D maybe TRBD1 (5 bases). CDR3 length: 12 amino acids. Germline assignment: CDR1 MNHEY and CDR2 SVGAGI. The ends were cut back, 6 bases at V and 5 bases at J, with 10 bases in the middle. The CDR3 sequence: CASRGRRTEAFF. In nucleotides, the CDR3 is TGTGCCAGCAGGGGACGTCGGACTGAAGCTTTCTTT.

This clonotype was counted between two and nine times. Written as DNA, the CDR3 is TGTGCCAGCAGCAGAACCACAGGGCGCCAAGAGACCCAGTACTTC. Translation: CASSRTTGRQETQYF. V gene TRBV11-2 combines with J gene TRBJ2-5; possible D gene TRBD1, 6 bases. This CDR3 spans 15 amino acids. Trimming pared 5 bases from V and 1 base from J, leaving 14 bases between. Per germline, CDR1 SGHAT and CDR2 FQNNGV. Full variable domain (missing parts from reference TRBV11-2 and TRBJ2-5): EAGVAQSPRYKIIEKRQSVAFWCNPISGHATLYWYQQILGQGPKLLIQFQNNGVVDDSQLPKDRFSAERLKGVDSTLKIQPAKLEDSAVYLCASSRTTGRQETQYFGPGTRLLVL.

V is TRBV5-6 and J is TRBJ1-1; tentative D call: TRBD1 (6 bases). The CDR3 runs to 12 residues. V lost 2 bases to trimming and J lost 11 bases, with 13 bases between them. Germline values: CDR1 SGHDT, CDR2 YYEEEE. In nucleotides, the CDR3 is TGTGCCAGCAGCTTTGACAGGAGGGAGGCTTTCTTT. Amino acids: CASSFDRREAFF.

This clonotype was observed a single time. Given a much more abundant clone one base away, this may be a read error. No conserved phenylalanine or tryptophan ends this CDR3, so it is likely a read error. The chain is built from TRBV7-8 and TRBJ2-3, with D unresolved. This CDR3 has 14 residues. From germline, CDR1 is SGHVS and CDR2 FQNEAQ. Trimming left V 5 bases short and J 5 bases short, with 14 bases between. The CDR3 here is CASSPRRDIDTQYS. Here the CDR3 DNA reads TGTGCCAGCAGCCCCCGAAGGGATATAGATACGCAGTATTCT.

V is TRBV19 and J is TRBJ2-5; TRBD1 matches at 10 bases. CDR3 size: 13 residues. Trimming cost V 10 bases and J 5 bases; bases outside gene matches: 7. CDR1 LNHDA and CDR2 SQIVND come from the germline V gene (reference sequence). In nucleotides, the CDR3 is TGTGCCACCGCCCGGGGACAGGGGGAGACCCAGTACTTC. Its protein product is CATARGQGETQYF.

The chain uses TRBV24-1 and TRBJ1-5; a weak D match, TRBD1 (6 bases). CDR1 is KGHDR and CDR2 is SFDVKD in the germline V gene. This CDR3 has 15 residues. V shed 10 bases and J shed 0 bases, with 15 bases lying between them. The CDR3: CATASGHNSNQPQHF. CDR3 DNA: TGTGCCACTGCATCGGGACACAATAGCAATCAGCCCCAGCATTTT.

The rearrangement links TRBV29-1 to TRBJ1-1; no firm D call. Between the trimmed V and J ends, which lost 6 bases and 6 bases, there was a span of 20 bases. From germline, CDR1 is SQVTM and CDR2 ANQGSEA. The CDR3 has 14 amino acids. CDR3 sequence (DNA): TGCAGCGTCGACTCACCCGGACGGACTTCTGAAGCTTTCTTT. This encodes CSVDSPGRTSEAFF.

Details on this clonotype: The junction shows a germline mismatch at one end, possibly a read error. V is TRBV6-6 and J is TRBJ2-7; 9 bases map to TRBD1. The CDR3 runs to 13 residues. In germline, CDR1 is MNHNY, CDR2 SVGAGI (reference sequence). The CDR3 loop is CASAGTGTYEQCF. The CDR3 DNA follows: TGTGCCTCGGCCGGGACAGGGACCTACGAGCAGTGCTTC.

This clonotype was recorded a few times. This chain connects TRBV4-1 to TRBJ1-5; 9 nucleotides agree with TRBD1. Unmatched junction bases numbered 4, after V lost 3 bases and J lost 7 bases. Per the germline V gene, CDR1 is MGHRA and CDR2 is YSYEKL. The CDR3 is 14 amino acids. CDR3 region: CASSHDRGSQPQHF. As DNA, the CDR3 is TGCGCCAGCAGCCACGACAGGGGGAGCCAGCCCCAGCATTTT.

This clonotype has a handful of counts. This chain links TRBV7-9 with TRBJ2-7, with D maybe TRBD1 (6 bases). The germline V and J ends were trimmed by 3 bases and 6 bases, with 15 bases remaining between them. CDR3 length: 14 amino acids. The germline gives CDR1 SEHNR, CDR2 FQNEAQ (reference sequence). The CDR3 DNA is TGTGCCAGCAGCTTGACAGGATCGGGCAGCGAGCAGTACTTC. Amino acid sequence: CASSLTGSGSEQYF.

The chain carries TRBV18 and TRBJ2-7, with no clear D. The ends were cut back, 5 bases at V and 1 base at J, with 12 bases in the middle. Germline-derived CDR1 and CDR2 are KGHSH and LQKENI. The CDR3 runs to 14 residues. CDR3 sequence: CASSYSHLSYEQYF. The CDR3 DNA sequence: TGTGCCAGCTCATATAGTCACCTATCCTACGAGCAGTACTTC.

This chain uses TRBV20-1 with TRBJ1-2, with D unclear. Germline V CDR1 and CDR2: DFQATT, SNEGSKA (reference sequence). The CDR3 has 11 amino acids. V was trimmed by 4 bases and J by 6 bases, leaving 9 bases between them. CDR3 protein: CSAIGPDGYTF. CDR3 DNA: TGCAGTGCTATCGGCCCTGATGGCTACACCTTC.

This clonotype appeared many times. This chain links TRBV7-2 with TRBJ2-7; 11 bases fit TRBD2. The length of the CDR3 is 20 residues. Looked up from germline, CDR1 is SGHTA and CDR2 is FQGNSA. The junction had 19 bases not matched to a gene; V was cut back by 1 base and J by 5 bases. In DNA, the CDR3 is TGTGCCAGCAGCTTAGTTCTACTAGCGGGAGTCGGGCAGCGTAGAGACGAGCAGTACTTC. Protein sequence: CASSLVLLAGVGQRRDEQYF.

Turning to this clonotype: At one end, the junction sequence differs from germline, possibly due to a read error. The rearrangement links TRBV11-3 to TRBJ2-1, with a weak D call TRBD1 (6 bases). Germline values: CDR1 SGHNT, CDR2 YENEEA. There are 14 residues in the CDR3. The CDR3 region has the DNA TGTGCCAGCAGCCCCGATCCAGGGGACAAGGAGCAGTTCTTC. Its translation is CASSPDPGDKEQFF.